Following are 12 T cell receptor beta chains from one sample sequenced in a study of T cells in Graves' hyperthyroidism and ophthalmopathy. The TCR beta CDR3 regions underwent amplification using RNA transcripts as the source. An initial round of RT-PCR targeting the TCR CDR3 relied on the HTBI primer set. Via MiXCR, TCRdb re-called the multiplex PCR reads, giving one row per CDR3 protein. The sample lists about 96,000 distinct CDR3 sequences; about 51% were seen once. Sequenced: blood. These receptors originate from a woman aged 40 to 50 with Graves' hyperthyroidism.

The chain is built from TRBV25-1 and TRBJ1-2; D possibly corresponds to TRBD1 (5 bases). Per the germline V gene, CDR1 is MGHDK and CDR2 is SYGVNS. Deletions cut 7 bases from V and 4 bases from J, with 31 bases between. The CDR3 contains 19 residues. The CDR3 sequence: CASKDSSLNTEARFYGYTF. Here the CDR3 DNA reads TGTGCCAGCAAAGACAGCAGCTTGAACACGGAGGCACGGTTCTATGGCTACACCTTC.

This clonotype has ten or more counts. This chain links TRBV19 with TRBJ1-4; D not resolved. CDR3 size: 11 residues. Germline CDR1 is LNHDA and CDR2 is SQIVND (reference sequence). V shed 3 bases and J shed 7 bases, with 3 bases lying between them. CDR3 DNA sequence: TGTGCCAGTAGTATCGGTGAAAAACTGTTTTTT. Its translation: CASSIGEKLFF.

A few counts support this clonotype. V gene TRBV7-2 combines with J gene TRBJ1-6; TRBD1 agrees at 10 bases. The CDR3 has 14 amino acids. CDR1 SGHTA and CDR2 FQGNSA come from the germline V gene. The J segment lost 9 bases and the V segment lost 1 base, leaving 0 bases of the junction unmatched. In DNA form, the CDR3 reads TGTGCCAGCAGCTTAGGGGACAGGGGTTCACCCCTCCACTTT. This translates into CASSLGDRGSPLHF.

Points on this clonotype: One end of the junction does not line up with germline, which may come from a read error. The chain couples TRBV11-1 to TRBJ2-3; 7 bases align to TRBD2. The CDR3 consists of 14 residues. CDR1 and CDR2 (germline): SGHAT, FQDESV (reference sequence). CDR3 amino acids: CASELAEATGTQYF. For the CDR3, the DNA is TGTGCCAGCGAGCTAGCGGAGGCCACAGGTACGCAGTATTTT.

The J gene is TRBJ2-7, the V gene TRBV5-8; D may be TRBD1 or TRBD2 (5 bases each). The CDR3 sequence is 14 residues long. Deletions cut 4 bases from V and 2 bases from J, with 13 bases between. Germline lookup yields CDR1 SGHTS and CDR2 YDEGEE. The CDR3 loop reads CASSLGTHTYEQYF. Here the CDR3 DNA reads TGTGCCAGCAGCCTCGGGACGCACACCTACGAGCAGTACTTC.

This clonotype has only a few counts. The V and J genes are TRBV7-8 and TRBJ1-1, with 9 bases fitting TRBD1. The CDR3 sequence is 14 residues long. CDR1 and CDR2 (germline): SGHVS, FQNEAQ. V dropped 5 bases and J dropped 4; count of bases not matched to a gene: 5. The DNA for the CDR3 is TGTGCCAGCAGCGGGGGGACAGGGTTCACTGAAGCTTTCTTT. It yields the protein CASSGGTGFTEAFF.

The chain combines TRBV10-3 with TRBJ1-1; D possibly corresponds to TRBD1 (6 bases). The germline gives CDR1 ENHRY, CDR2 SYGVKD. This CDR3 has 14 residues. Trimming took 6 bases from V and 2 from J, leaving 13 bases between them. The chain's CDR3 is CAISGRTANTEAFF. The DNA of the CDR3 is TGTGCCATCAGCGGACGGACAGCCAACACTGAAGCTTTCTTT.

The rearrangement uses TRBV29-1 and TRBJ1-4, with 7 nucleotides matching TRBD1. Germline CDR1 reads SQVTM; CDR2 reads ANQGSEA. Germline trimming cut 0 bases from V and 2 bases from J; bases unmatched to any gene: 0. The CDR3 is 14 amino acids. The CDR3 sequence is CSVEEGGTNEKLFF. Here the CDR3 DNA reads TGCAGCGTTGAAGAAGGGGGCACTAATGAAAAACTGTTTTTT.

The CDR3: CASSLGTAPDTQYF. DNA for the CDR3: TGTGCCAGCAGCTTAGGGACAGCCCCAGATACGCAGTATTTT. The chain joins TRBV7-2 to TRBJ2-3; D may be TRBD1 (6 bases). The germline CDR1 and CDR2 sequences are SGHTA and FQGNSA. The CDR3 runs to 14 residues. V gave up 1 base and J gave up 4 bases, with 9 bases separating them.

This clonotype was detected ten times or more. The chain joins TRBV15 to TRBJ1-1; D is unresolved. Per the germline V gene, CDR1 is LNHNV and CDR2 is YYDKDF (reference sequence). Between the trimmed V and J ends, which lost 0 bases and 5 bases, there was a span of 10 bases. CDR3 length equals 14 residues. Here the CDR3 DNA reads TGTGCCACCAGCAGAGATCGAGGGTTTACTGAAGCTTTCTTT. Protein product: CATSRDRGFTEAFF.

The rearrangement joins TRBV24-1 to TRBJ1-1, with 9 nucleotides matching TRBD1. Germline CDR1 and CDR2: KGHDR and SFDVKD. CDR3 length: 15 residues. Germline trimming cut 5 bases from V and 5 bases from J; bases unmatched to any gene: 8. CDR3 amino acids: CATSAPGTGRTEAFF. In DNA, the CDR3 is TGTGCCACCAGTGCTCCCGGGACAGGGAGGACTGAAGCTTTCTTT.

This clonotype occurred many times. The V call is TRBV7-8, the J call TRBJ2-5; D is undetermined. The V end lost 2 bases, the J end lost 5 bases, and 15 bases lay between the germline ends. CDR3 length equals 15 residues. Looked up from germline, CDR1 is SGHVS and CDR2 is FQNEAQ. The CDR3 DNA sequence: TGTGCCAGCAGCTTAAAGCTTCCCACCCGGGAGACCCAGTACTTC. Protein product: CASSLKLPTRETQYF.